The rows below give T cell receptor beta chains drawn from one sample of a study of T cell responses to AZD1222 COVID-19 vaccine. This table comes from immunoSEQ multiplex PCR, and its TCRdb copy is limited to in-frame clones, with some not included. Here the sample spans roughly 170,000 clones, about 85% being singletons. This sample comprised peripheral blood, obtained on day 0 of AZD1222 vaccination. These receptors all stem from an adult in good health. CDR3s include the opening cysteine and the closing phenylalanine or tryptophan. A D gene is named only where the DNA matches it firmly. Expanded clones get a size class; other rows say once, few or many, or leave the size out.

J gene | clone size | V gene | D gene | CDR3 protein | CDR3 DNA
TRBJ1-5 | - | TRBV6-1 | - | CASSGTGPQWGNQPQHF | TGTGCCAGCAGTGGGACCGGGCCCCAGTGGGGCAATCAGCCCCAGCATTTT
TRBJ2-3 | - | TRBV24-1 | - | CATSEGNEDTQYF | TGTGCCACCAGTGAAGGGAATGAAGATACGCAGTATTTT
TRBJ1-2 | - | TRBV29-1 | - | CSVGGDTRRGGYTF | TGCAGCGTTGGCGGGGACACCAGAAGAGGAGGCTACACCTTC
TRBJ1-1 | - | TRBV9 | TRBD1 | CASSSDSGQANTEAFF | TGTGCCAGCAGCTCCGACTCTGGACAGGCGAACACTGAAGCTTTCTTT
TRBJ2-5 | - | TRBV6-1 | - | CASSETGVDQETQYF | TGTGCCAGCAGTGAAACGGGAGTGGACCAAGAGACCCAGTACTTC
TRBJ2-7 | few | TRBV30 | TRBD1 | CAWSVWGDRGYEQYF | TGTGCCTGGAGTGTTTGGGGGGACAGGGGCTACGAGCAGTACTTC
TRBJ1-2 | once | TRBV7-9 | - | CASSLGSAEGGYTF | TGTGCCAGCAGCTTAGGCTCCGCCGAAGGAGGCTACACCTTC
TRBJ2-3 | - | TRBV7-3 | - | CASSLGLTDTQYF | TGTGCCAGCAGCTTGGGGCTCACAGATACGCAGTATTTT
TRBJ1-2 | - | TRBV6-5 | - | CASSYSAYRGYTF | TGTGCCAGCAGTTACTCTGCCTACCGCGGCTACACCTTC
TRBJ1-3 | - | TRBV2 | - | CASSYRTVALSGNTIYF | TGTGCCAGCAGTTACAGGACAGTGGCCCTCTCTGGAAACACCATATATTTT
TRBJ2-7 | - | TRBV7-6 | TRBD2 | CASSLAPGTRVLGEQYF | TGTGCCAGCAGCTTAGCTCCCGGGACTAGGGTTTTGGGTGAGCAGTACTTC
TRBJ2-7 | - | TRBV7-7 | TRBD2 | CASSLEAGGTEQYF | TGTGCCAGCAGCTTAGAAGCGGGGGGGACGGAGCAGTACTTC
TRBJ2-7 | - | TRBV19 | - | CASSTGEGYEQYF | TGTGCCAGTAGTACAGGAGAGGGGTACGAGCAGTACTTC
TRBJ2-3 | - | TRBV5-6 | - | CASSLGTTEDTQYF | TGTGCCAGCAGCTTGGGGACTACTGAAGATACGCAGTATTTT
TRBJ2-1 | - | TRBV12-3/TRBV12-4 | - | CASSVWLENEQFF | TGTGCCAGCAGTGTCTGGCTGGAAAATGAGCAGTTCTTC
TRBJ1-4 | - | TRBV28 | - | CASSRTENEKLFF | TGTGCCAGCAGTCGCACAGAGAATGAAAAACTGTTTTTT
TRBJ2-7 | - | TRBV18 | TRBD1 | CASSRQGASYEQYF | TGTGCCAGCTCAAGGCAGGGGGCTTCCTACGAGCAGTACTTC
TRBJ2-3 | - | TRBV24-1 | - | CATSDSATVHTQYF | TGTGCCACCAGTGATTCAGCTACTGTACATACGCAGTATTTT
TRBJ2-1 | - | TRBV15 | - | CATSREGPRSSYNEQFF | TGTGCCACCAGCAGAGAGGGTCCGAGGAGCTCCTACAATGAGCAGTTCTTC
TRBJ1-5 | - | TRBV19 | - | CASSIRGVGNNQPQHF | TGTGCCAGTAGTATTCGGGGCGTTGGGAACAATCAGCCCCAGCATTTT
TRBJ1-4 | - | TRBV7-3 | - | CASSLSRMCEKLFF | TGTGCCAGCAGCTTAAGCAGAATGTGTGAAAAACTGTTTTTT
TRBJ2-1 | - | TRBV28 | - | CASSLQIIRVVFF | TGTGCCAGCAGTTTACAGATCATCCGGGTGGTGTTCTTC
TRBJ1-2 | few | TRBV14 | TRBD1 | CASSQDGQAYGYTF | TGTGCCAGCAGCCAAGATGGACAGGCCTATGGCTACACCTTC
TRBJ1-4 | - | TRBV11-2 | - | CASSPGKSYANEKLFF | TGTGCCAGCAGCCCGGGGAAGAGTTATGCTAATGAAAAACTGTTTTTT
TRBJ1-1 | - | TRBV15 | - | CATSRGNRPSEAFF | TGTGCCACCAGCAGAGGTAACAGACCCAGTGAAGCTTTCTTT
TRBJ1-5 | - | TRBV20-1 | - | CSARDGQPQHF | TGCAGTGCTAGAGATGGCCAGCCCCAGCATTTT
TRBJ1-1 | - | TRBV30 | - | CAWSWGGNTEAFF | TGTGCCTGGAGCTGGGGGGGGAACACTGAAGCTTTCTTT
TRBJ2-7 | - | TRBV5-1 | TRBD2 | CASTFLVGGEYEQYF | TGCGCCAGCACCTTCTTAGTTGGGGGGGAATACGAGCAGTACTTC
TRBJ1-2 | - | TRBV9 | - | CASSPDPQVNYGYTF | TGTGCCAGCAGCCCGGACCCACAAGTGAACTATGGCTACACCTTC
TRBJ1-2 | - | TRBV3-1/TRBV3-2 | - | CASSQAGRGINGYTF | TGTGCCAGCAGCCAAGCGGGCAGGGGAATTAATGGCTACACCTTC
TRBJ1-6 | - | TRBV6-5 | - | CASSYRALPPLHF | TGTGCCAGCAGTTACAGGGCCCTGCCACCCCTCCACTTT
TRBJ2-5 | - | TRBV7-2 | - | CASSAPGTAQYF | TGTGCCAGCAGCGCCCCCGGGACTGCCCAGTACTTC
TRBJ1-2 | - | TRBV7-8 | - | CASSPRGNYGYTF | TGTGCCAGCAGCCCACGGGGAAACTATGGCTACACCTTC
TRBJ2-1 | - | TRBV7-9 | - | CASSLVGGLAGGEQFF | TGTGCCAGCAGCTTGGTGGGCGGCCTCGCCGGGGGAGAGCAGTTCTTC
TRBJ1-1 | - | TRBV5-4 | TRBD1 | CASSFQGQGAEAFF | TGTGCCAGCAGCTTCCAGGGACAGGGTGCAGAAGCTTTCTTT
TRBJ2-3 | - | TRBV11-2 | - | CASSLTEIPSTDTQYF | TGTGCCAGCAGCTTAACAGAAATTCCTAGCACAGATACGCAGTATTTT
TRBJ1-5 | - | TRBV28 | TRBD1 | CASRPGTGPLGQPQHF | TGTGCCAGCAGACCCGGGACAGGGCCTTTGGGTCAGCCCCAGCATTTT
TRBJ2-3 | - | TRBV9 | - | CASSVATGSTDTQYF | TGTGCCAGCAGCGTAGCTACAGGGAGCACAGATACGCAGTATTTT
TRBJ1-2 | - | TRBV27 | TRBD1 | CASSSPGQGRYGYTF | TGTGCCAGCAGTTCACCGGGACAGGGAAGGTATGGCTACACCTTC
TRBJ2-7 | - | TRBV7-2 | - | CASSSDFFSSEQYF | TGTGCCAGCAGCTCGGACTTTTTCAGCAGCGAGCAGTACTTC